This TCR beta chain appears in the sequencing data of a study of cytomegalovirus exposure and HLA in healthy donors. This CDR3 is 13 amino acids long. V lost 7 bases to trimming and J lost 8 bases; unmatched junction nucleotides: 4. CDR1 and CDR2 (germline): MGHDK, SYGVNS. The primer mix had 60 Vbeta and 13 Jbeta primers. Assay: immunoSEQ multiplex PCR; the TCRdb copy retains only in-frame clones and omits some. The data show 85,000 to 100,000 clones, roughly three quarters seen once. This TCR was sampled from a woman in her thirties or forties in good health and CMV-seronegative. The source material was PBMCs. The gene calls are TRBV25-1 and TRBJ1-6; TRBD1 matches 8 bases. The CDR3 region is CASNGQGDSPLHF. Written as DNA, the CDR3 is TGTGCCAGCAACGGACAGGGTGATTCACCCCTCCACTTT.